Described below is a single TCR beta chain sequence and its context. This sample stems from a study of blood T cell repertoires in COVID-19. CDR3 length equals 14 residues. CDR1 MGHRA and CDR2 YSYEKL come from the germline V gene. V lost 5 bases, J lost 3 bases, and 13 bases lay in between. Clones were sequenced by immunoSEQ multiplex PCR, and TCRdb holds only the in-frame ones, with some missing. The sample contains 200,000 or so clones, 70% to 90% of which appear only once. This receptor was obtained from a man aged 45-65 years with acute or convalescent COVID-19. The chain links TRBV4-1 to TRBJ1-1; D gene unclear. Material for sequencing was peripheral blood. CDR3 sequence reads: CASSDPHGDTEAFF. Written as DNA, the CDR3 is TGCGCCAGCAGCGACCCTCACGGAGACACTGAAGCTTTCTTT.